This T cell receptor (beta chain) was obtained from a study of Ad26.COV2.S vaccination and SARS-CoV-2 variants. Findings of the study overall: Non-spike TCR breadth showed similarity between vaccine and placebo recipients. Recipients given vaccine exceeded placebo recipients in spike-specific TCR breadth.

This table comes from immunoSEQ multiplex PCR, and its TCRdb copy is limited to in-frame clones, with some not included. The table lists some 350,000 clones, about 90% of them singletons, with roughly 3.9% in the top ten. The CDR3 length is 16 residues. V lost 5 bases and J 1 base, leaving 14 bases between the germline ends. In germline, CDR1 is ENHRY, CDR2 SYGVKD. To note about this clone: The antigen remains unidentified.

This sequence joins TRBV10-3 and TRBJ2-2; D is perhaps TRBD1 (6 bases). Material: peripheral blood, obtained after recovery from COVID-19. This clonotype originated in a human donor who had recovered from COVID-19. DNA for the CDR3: TGTGCCATCAGTAACTCCGGGACAAAGAACACCGGGGAGCTGTTTTTT. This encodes CAISNSGTKNTGELFF.